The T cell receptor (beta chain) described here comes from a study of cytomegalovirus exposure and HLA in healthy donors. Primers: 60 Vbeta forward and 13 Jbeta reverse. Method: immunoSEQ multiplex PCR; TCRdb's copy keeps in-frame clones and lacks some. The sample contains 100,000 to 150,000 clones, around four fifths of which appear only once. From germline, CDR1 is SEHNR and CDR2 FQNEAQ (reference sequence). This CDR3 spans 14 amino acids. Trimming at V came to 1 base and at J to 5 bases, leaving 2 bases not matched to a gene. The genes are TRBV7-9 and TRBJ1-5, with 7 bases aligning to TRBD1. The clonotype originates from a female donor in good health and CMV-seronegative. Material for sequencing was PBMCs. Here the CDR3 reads CASSLGQGDQPQHF. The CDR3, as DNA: TGTGCCAGCAGCTTAGGACAGGGAGATCAGCCCCAGCATTTT.